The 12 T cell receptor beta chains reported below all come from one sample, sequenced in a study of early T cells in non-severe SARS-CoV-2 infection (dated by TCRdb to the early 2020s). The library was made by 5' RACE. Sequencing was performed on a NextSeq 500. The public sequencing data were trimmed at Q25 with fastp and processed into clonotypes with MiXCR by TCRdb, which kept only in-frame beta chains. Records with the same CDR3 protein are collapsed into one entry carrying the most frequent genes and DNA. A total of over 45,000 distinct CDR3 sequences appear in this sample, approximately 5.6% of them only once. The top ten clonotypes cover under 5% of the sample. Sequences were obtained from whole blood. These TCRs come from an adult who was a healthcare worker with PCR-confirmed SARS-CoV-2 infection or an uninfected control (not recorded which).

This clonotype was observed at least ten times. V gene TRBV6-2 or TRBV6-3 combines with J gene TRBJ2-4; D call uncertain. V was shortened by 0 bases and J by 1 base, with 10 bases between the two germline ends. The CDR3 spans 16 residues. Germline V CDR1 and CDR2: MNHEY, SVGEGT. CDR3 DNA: TGTGCCAGCAGTTACTCCACGGTGATTGCCAAAAACATTCAGTACTTC. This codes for CASSYSTVIAKNIQYF.

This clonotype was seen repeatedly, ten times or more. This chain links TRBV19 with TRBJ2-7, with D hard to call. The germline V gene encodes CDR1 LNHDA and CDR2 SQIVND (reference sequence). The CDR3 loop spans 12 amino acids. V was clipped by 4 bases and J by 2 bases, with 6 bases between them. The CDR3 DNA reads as TGTGCCAGTAGTACAGTAACCTACGAGCAGTACTTC. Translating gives CASSTVTYEQYF.

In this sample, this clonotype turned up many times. CDR3 coding DNA: TGCGCCAGCAGCTTCGGGACCAATGAGCAGTTCTTC. Its protein is CASSFGTNEQFF. The chain recombines TRBV5-1 with TRBJ2-1; the D call may be TRBD1 or TRBD2 (5 bases each). Per germline, CDR1 SGHRS and CDR2 YFSETQ. The V end was cut by 2 bases, the J end by 6 bases, with 6 bases between. This CDR3 contains 12 residues. The entire variable domain, with the rest obtained from reference TRBV5-1 and TRBJ2-1, is as follows: KAGVTQTPRYLIKTRGQQVTLSCSPISGHRSVSWYQQTPGQGLQFLFEYFSETQRNKGNFPGRFSGRQFSNSRSEMNVSTLELGDSALYLCASSFGTNEQFFGPGTRLTVL.

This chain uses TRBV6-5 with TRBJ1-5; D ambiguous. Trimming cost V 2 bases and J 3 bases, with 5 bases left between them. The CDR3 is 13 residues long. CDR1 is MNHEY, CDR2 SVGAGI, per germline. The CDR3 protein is CASSYRVNQPQHF. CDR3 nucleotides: TGTGCCAGCAGTTACAGGGTCAATCAGCCCCAGCATTTT.

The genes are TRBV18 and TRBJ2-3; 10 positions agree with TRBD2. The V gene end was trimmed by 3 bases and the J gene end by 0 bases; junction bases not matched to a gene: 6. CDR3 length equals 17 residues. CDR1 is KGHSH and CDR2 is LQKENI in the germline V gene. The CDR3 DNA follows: TGTGCCAGCTCACCCTTAGGACTAGCGGAAAGCACAGATACGCAGTATTTT. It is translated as CASSPLGLAESTDTQYF.

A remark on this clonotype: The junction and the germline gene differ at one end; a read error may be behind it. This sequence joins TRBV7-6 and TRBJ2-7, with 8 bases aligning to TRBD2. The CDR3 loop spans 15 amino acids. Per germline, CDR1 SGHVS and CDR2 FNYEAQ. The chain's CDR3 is CVSSLGRGRTYEQYF. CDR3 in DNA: TGTGTCAGCAGCTTAGGCCGCGGGAGGACCTACGAGCAGTACTTC.

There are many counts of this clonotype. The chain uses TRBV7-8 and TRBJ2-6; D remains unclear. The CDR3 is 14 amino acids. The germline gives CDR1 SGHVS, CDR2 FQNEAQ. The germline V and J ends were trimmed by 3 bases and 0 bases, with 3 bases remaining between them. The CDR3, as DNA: TGTGCCAGCAGCTTGGCCTCTGGGGCCAACGTCCTGACTTTC. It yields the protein CASSLASGANVLTF.

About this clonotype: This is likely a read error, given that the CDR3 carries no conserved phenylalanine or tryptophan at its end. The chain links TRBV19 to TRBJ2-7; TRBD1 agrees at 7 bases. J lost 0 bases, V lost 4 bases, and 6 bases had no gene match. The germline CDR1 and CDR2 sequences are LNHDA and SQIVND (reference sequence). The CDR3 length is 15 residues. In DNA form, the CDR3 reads TGTGCCAGTAGTACCCCGAGGACAGGCTCCTACGAGCAGTACCTC. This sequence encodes CASSTPRTGSYEQYL.

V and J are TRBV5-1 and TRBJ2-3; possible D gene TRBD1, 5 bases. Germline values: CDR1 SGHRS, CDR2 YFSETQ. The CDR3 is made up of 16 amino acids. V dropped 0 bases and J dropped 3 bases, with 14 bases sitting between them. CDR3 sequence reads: CASSLGAQGGTDTQYF. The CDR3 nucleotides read TGCGCCAGCAGCTTGGGGGCTCAGGGTGGAACAGATACGCAGTATTTT.

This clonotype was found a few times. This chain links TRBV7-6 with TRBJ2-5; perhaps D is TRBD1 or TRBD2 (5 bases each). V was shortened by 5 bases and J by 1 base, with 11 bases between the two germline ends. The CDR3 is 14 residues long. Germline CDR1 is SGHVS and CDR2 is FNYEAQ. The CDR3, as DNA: TGTGCCAGCAGCCGCTCCGGGACCCAAGAGACCCAGTACTTC. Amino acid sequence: CASSRSGTQETQYF. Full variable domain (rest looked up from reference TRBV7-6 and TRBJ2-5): GAGVSQSPRYKVTKRGQDVALRCDPISGHVSLYWYRQALGQGPEFLTYFNYEAQQDKSGLPNDRFSAERPEGSISTLTIQRTEQRDSAMYRCASSRSGTQETQYFGPGTRLLVL.

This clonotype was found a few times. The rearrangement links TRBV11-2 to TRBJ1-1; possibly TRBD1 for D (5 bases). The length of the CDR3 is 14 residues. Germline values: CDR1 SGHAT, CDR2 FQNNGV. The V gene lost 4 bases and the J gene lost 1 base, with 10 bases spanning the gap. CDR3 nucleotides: TGTGCCAGCAGCTGGGACGGACGGAACACTGAAGCTTTCTTT. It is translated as CASSWDGRNTEAFF.

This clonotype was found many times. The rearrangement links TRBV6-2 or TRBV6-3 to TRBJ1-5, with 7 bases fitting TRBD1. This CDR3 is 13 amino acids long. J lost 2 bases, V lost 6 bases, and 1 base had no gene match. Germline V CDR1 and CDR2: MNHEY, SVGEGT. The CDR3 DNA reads TGTGCCAGCAGCGACAGGGGCAATCAGCCCCAGCATTTT. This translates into CASSDRGNQPQHF.